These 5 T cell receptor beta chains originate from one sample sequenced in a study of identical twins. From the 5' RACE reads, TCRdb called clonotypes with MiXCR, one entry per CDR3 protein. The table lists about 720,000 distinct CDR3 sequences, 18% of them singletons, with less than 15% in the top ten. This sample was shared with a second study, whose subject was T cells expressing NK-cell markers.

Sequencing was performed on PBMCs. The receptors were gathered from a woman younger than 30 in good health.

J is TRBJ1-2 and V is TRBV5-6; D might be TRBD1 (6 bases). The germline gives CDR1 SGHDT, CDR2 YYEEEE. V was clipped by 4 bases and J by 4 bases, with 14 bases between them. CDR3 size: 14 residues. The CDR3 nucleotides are TGTGCCAGCAGCCCACAGACAGGCTTCTATGGCTACACCTTC. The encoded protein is CASSPQTGFYGYTF. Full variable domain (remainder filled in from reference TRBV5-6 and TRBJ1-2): DAGVTQSPTHLIKTRGQQVTLRCSPKSGHDTVSWYQQALGQGPQFIFQYYEEEERQRGNFPDRFSGHQFPNYSSELNVNALLLGDSALYLCASSPQTGFYGYTFGSGTRLTVV.

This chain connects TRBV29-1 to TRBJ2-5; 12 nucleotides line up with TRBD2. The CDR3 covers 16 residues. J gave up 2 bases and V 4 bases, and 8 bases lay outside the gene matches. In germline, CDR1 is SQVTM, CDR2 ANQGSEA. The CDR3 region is CSVGGWTSGVQETQYF. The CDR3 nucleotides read TGCAGCGTTGGGGGTTGGACTAGCGGGGTTCAAGAGACCCAGTACTTC.

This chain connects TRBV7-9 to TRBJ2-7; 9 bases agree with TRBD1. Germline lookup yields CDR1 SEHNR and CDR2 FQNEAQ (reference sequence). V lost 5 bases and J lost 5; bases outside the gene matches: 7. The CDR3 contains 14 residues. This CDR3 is CASSTRTGDHEQYF. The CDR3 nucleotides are TGTGCCAGCAGCACAAGGACAGGGGACCACGAGCAGTACTTC.

This CDR3 is CASSDSTGTSYNEQFF. As DNA, the CDR3 is TGTGCCAGCAGTGACTCGACGGGGACATCCTACAATGAGCAGTTCTTC. The rearrangement joins TRBV25-1 to TRBJ2-1; tentatively, D is TRBD1 (6 bases). The germline V and J ends were trimmed by 3 bases and 1 base, with 13 bases remaining between them. The CDR3 extends over 16 amino acids. CDR1 is MGHDK and CDR2 is SYGVNS in the germline V gene.

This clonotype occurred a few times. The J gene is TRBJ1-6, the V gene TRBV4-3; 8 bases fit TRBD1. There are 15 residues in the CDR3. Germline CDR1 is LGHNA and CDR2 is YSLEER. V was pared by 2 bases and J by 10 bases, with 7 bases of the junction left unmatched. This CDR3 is CASSQMTGVRSPLHF. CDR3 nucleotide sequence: TGCGCCAGCAGCCAAATGACAGGGGTACGATCACCCCTCCACTTT.